The sequence of this TCR beta chain was determined in a study of cytomegalovirus exposure and HLA in healthy donors. General observations from the study: Most TCR sequences were seen very rarely across donors, but some public TCRs occurred in many. Among TCR beta chains of equal frequency, HLA-associated ones were more clonally expanded in a later analysis.

Worth noting for this clone: The antigen remains unidentified.

While unrecorded immune exposures were likely, the donors were nominally healthy when sampled. The PCR made use of 60 Vbeta and 13 Jbeta primers. TCRdb's copy holds only in-frame clones and misses some; the assay was immunoSEQ multiplex PCR. The table records around 130,000 clones, 80% of them present only once. The germline gives CDR1 SGHTA, CDR2 FQGTGA. CDR3 length: 18 amino acids. V shed 2 bases and J 8 bases; nucleotides not matched to a gene: 17. This receptor was identified in a woman aged 40 to 50 in good health and CMV-seronegative. V and J are TRBV7-3 and TRBJ2-1; 8 bases agree with TRBD2. The sample taken for sequencing was PBMCs. The DNA for the CDR3 is TGTGCCAGCAGCTTATCCGGGGTGAGCGGGAGAGGGGAGGATGAGCAGTTCTTC. Encoded protein: CASSLSGVSGRGEDEQFF.